This record covers a single T cell receptor (beta chain). Its target antigen remains unknown. No much larger clonotype is one base removed from it; base qualities were not supplied. CDR1 is given as SGHDT and CDR2 as YYEEEE, both from the germline V gene. Inclusive of the bounding cysteine and phenylalanine, the CDR3 is 14 residues long. The read is trimmed to its CDR3 DNA, 42 bases read in frame from base 1. After removal of 4 bases from V and 4 bases from J, the junction retains 7 bases not matched to a gene. TCRbeta CDR3 regions were amplified from genomic DNA using the immunoSEQ Assay, a bias-controlled multiplex PCR. In the original analysis: Within the assay, amplification of reference gene primers was used to estimate how many nucleated cells each sample contained. Sequence reads were collapsed and filtered to measure the absolute abundance of every unique TCRbeta CDR3 rearrangement. Productive Simpson clonality was computed per sample as the square root of Simpson's diversity index over productive rearrangements. TCRdb stores this immuneACCESS table with in-frame sequences only. Part of the clones is absent; in the studies checked, under half of the shortfall reflects unresolved V genes, and no reason is known for the rest. V and J calls and clone size are as listed in that table; D and trimming were resolved from the DNA. For this sample the table gives 200,000 to 250,000 clones, of which 85% to 90% were detected only once. The top ten clonotypes cover roughly 4.5% of the sample.

This record belongs to a study of blood T cell repertoires in COVID-19 (dated by TCRdb to the early 2020s). In terms of the full investigation: Collaborator samples came from the United States, Italy and Spain and covered acute and convalescent phases of COVID-19. The material from the prospective study consisted of cDNA or gDNA derived from T cells, B-cell-depleted T cells, or PBMCs. Deeply sampled blood TCRbeta repertoires from subjects exposed to, actively infected with, or recovered from COVID-19 were included in the dataset. The repertoires were released in a freely available public database meant as a resource for research on the immune response to SARS-CoV-2. Samples were obtained from the ongoing ImmuneRACE study (first 160 participants) and from 1,254 subjects provided by 6 global collaborators. Nearly every sample came with metadata listing a de-identified subject ID, COVID-19 status, age in years and sex. Where available, HLA class I and class II types were taken from metadata supplied by the sample provider and were not determined by assay-based typing. Overall study results and their limits: How much clinical and demographic metadata was included differed by source and by participant, and the metadata was provided uncurated.

Whole blood was collected in K2EDTA tubes by collaborating institutions according to the institutions' own protocols. For TCRbeta analysis, collaborators shipped samples in one of three forms: frozen whole blood, isolated PBMCs, or DNA extracted from either of those sample types. This TCR was sampled from a man over 45 with acute or convalescent COVID-19. The sample consisted of peripheral blood. The sequence links TRBV5-6 to TRBJ2-7; 8 central bases correspond to TRBD1. In nucleotide form, the sequence is TGTGCCAGCAGCGAACAGGGGGGCTGGTACGAGCAGTACTTC. The resulting protein is CASSEQGGWYEQYF.